This T cell receptor (beta chain) emerged from a study of blood T cell repertoires in COVID-19. Whole-study context: Both acute and convalescent COVID-19 samples were obtained from the United States, Italy and Spain.

Germline V gene lookup returns CDR1 MNHNS and CDR2 SASEGT. V trimming: 0 bases; J trimming: 6 bases; junction bases outside the gene matches: 13. The CDR3 totals 19 residues. Authors' methods: The authors estimated nucleated cell counts from reference gene primer amplification. Clones were read by immunoSEQ multiplex PCR, and TCRdb kept only the in-frame ones, dropping some. That table furnishes V, J and clone size, whereas the DNA furnished D and trimming. The table records about 150,000 clones, around four fifths of them present only once. J is TRBJ2-2 and V is TRBV6-1, with 10 bases fitting TRBD2. This TCR came from a woman older than 75 with acute or convalescent COVID-19. Material: peripheral blood. CDR3 in amino acids: CASSEAGTGLAGVPGELFF. DNA for the CDR3: TGTGCCAGCAGTGAAGCGGGGACAGGCCTAGCGGGAGTCCCCGGGGAGCTGTTTTTT.